A selection of T cell receptor beta chains follows, all from one sample in a study of breast tumors, draining lymph nodes, adjacent tissues. TCRdb itself ran the multiplex PCR reads through MiXCR, one entry per CDR3 protein. The table has about 140,000 distinct CDR3 sequences, over 25% seen once; the top ten hold around 2.3%. The sample comprised axillary lymph node tissue. These TCRs come from a female donor with breast cancer. Some clones in this sample may be carry-over from other donors' samples. CDR3s include the opening cysteine and the closing phenylalanine or tryptophan. Fields, in order: J gene, V gene, clone size, CDR3 length, D gene, CDR3 protein, CDR3 DNA. The D gene is left open where the match is weak. Clone size, where shown, is once, few, many, or a class for clones that have expanded.

TRBJ1-2 | TRBV2 | NA | 11 | NA | CARLGVIGYTF | TGTGCCAGGCTCGGGGTAATCGGCTACACCTTC
TRBJ2-1 | TRBV6-5 | many | 16 | NA | CASSYSKRLAGHEQFF | TGTGCCAGCAGTTACTCGAAAAGGTTAGCCGGTCATGAGCAGTTCTTC
TRBJ2-5 | TRBV11-1 | once | 15 | TRBD1 | CASSVGTGKGETQYF | TGTGCCAGCAGCGTTGGGACAGGGAAAGGGGAGACCCAGTACTTC
TRBJ1-2 | TRBV7-2 | many | 15 | TRBD1 | CASRPGGVVYYGYPF | TGTGCCAGCAGACCAGGGGGCGTAGTTTACTATGGCTACCCCTTC
TRBJ2-5 | TRBV4-3 | NA | 15 | TRBD2 | CASSQGGTSEETQYF | TGCGCCAGCAGCCAAGGCGGGACTAGCGAAGAGACCCAGTACTTC
TRBJ2-5 | TRBV4-2 | NA | 15 | TRBD1 | CASSQGGTGAETQYF | TGTGCCAGCAGCCAAGGAGGCACAGGGGCGGAGACCCAGTACTTC
TRBJ1-5 | TRBV24-1 | many | 15 | TRBD1 | CATSDPGTGAQPQHF | TGTGCCACCAGTGATCCAGGGACAGGGGCACAGCCCCAGCATTTT
TRBJ1-2 | TRBV18 | many | 18 | TRBD1 | CASSQNRQGTEANYGYTF | TGTGCCAGCTCGCAAAATCGACAGGGTACCGAGGCTAACTATGGCTACACCTTC
TRBJ2-7 | TRBV6-6 | many | 16 | TRBD1 | CASSYLDRASGYEQYF | TGTGCCAGCAGTTACCTCGACAGGGCCTCGGGCTACGAGCAGTACTTC
TRBJ2-5 | TRBV3-1 | NA | 15 | NA | CASSVAVGGPETQYF | TGCGCCAGCAGCGTAGCGGTGGGGGGACCAGAGACCCAGTACTTC
TRBJ1-2 | TRBV2 | NA | 15 | TRBD1 | CASSDDDREGYGYTF | TGTGCCAGCAGTGATGACGACAGGGAGGGCTATGGCTACACCTTC
TRBJ1-2 | TRBV2 | many | 12 | NA | CASSVGIDGYTF | TGTGCCAGCAGTGTGGGAATCGATGGCTACACCTTC
TRBJ2-2 | TRBV5-1 | many | 16 | TRBD1 | CASRTLDRGFAGELFF | TGCGCCAGCAGAACCTTAGACAGGGGATTCGCCGGGGAGCTGTTTTTT
TRBJ2-6 | TRBV7-9 | NA | 17 | TRBD1 | CASRAGTGNSGANVLTF | TGTGCCAGCAGGGCCGGGACAGGGAATTCGGGGGCCAACGTCCTGACTTTC
TRBJ2-7 | TRBV20-1 | NA | 12 | NA | CSARSDGYEQYF | TGCAGTGCTAGATCCGACGGTTACGAGCAGTACTTC
TRBJ2-1 | TRBV5-1 | many | 14 | NA | CASSPGTLFGEQFF | TGCGCCAGCAGCCCCGGGACCCTCTTCGGTGAGCAGTTCTTC
TRBJ2-3 | TRBV18 | many | 14 | NA | CASSPRGDTDTQYF | TGTGCCAGCTCACCACGGGGGGACACAGATACGCAGTATTTT
TRBJ2-7 | TRBV5-4 | NA | 15 | NA | CASSLGAVGSYEQYF | TGTGCCAGCAGCTTGGGAGCGGTCGGCTCCTACGAGCAGTACTTC
TRBJ2-1 | TRBV4-2 | many | 15 | TRBD2 | CASRAGGLGYREQFF | TGTGCCAGCAGAGCGGGGGGACTAGGATACAGGGAGCAGTTCTTC
TRBJ1-2 | TRBV29-1 | many | 15 | NA | CSVEDRAGNNYGYTF | TGCAGCGTTGAAGATCGGGCAGGGAATAACTATGGCTACACCTTC
TRBJ2-7 | TRBV5-8 | NA | 16 | NA | CASRPRQPGQSYEQYF | TGTGCCAGCAGGCCCCGACAGCCAGGGCAATCCTACGAGCAGTACTTC
TRBJ1-2 | TRBV10-2 | many | 12 | NA | CASSDNSEGYTF | TGCGCCAGCAGTGATAATTCGGAGGGCTACACCTTC
TRBJ2-3 | TRBV20-1 | NA | 16 | NA | CSAREGATLGTDTQYF | TGCAGTGCTAGAGAGGGGGCGACGTTGGGCACAGATACGCAGTATTTT
TRBJ1-3 | TRBV6-2/TRBV6-3 | many | 15 | NA | CASRRSGDSGNTIYF | TGTGCCAGCAGAAGGTCCGGAGACTCTGGAAACACCATATATTTT
TRBJ1-2 | TRBV6-2/TRBV6-3 | NA | 16 | TRBD1 | CASSPLRDRGQGGYTF | TGTGCCAGCAGTCCCCTTCGGGACAGGGGGCAGGGCGGCTACACCTTC
TRBJ1-6 | TRBV5-1 | NA | 13 | NA | CASSFGRSNALHF | TGCGCCAGCAGCTTCGGAAGGTCAAACGCCCTCCACTTT
TRBJ1-2 | TRBV20-1 | many | 11 | NA | CSAWTDYGYTF | TGCAGTGCTTGGACAGACTATGGCTACACCTTC
TRBJ2-1 | TRBV4-1 | many | 16 | TRBD2 | CASSQVASGGAKEQFF | TGCGCCAGCAGCCAAGTGGCTAGCGGGGGGGCGAAAGAGCAGTTCTTC
TRBJ1-6 | TRBV6-5 | many | 16 | NA | CASSYSNRGGDSPLHF | TGTGCCAGCAGTTACTCTAATAGGGGAGGGGATTCACCCCTCCACTTT
TRBJ1-3 | TRBV5-8 | NA | 16 | NA | CASSWGTSVLGSTIYF | TGTGCTAGCAGCTGGGGGACATCGGTTTTGGGAAGCACCATATATTTT
TRBJ1-4 | TRBV2 | many | 15 | NA | CASKREANRGEKLFF | TGTGCCAGCAAACGGGAGGCAAACCGGGGGGAAAAACTGTTTTTT
TRBJ2-2 | TRBV9 | many | 16 | TRBD1 | CASSAGQGRYTGELFF | TGTGCCAGCAGCGCCGGACAGGGGCGATACACCGGGGAGCTGTTTTTT
TRBJ1-2 | TRBV7-9 | NA | 14 | TRBD1 | CASSSGQGRFGHTF | TGCGCCAGCAGCAGCGGACAGGGGAGATTTGGCCACACCTTC
TRBJ1-4 | TRBV2 | many | 15 | TRBD1 | CASSEDGQGNEKLFF | TGTGCCAGCAGTGAAGATGGACAGGGAAATGAAAAACTGTTTTTT
TRBJ1-6 | TRBV6-5 | many | 17 | TRBD1 | CASSHGQGTGGGSPLHF | TGTGCCAGCAGTCACGGGCAAGGGACAGGTGGTGGTTCACCCCTCCACTTT
TRBJ2-6 | TRBV19 | NA | 17 | NA | CASSIPTAEEGANVLTF | TGTGCCAGTAGTATCCCAACCGCGGAGGAAGGGGCCAACGTCCTGACTTTC
TRBJ2-1 | TRBV27 | many | 14 | NA | CASSLRSLGNEQFF | TGTGCCAGCAGTTTAAGGTCTTTGGGGAATGAGCAGTTCTTC
TRBJ2-7 | TRBV20-1 | NA | 13 | NA | CSARGPGYYEQYF | TGCAGTGCTAGAGGCCCAGGCTACTACGAGCAGTACTTC
TRBJ1-1 | TRBV7-6 | many | 13 | NA | CASSLGMNTEAFF | TGTGCCAGCAGCTTAGGCATGAACACTGAAGCTTTCTTT
TRBJ1-2 | TRBV12-3/TRBV12-4 | NA | 13 | NA | CASSLGRTLGYTF | TGTGCCAGCAGTTTGGGACGGACGCTGGGCTACACCTTC
TRBJ1-2 | TRBV19 | many | 11 | NA | CASSMHYGYTF | TGTGCCAGTAGTATGCACTATGGCTACACCTTC
TRBJ1-3 | TRBV3-1 | many | 14 | NA | CASSLPASGNTIYF | TGTGCCAGCAGCTTACCAGCATCTGGAAACACCATATATTTT